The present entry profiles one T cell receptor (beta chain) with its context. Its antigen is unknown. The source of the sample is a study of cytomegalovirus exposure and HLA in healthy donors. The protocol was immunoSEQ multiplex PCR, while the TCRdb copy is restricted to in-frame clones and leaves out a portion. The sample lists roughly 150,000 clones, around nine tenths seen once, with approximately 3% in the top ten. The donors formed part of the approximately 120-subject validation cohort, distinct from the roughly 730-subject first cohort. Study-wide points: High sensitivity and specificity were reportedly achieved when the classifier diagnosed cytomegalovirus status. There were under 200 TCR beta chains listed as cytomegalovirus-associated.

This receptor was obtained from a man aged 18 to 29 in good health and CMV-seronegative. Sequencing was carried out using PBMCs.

In DNA form, the CDR3 reads TGCGCCAGCAGAAATGGGCCGGACACTGAAGCTTTCTTT. The encoded protein is CASRNGPDTEAFF. The rearrangement joins TRBV5-1 to TRBJ1-1; D call uncertain. This CDR3 comprises 13 residues. CDR1 and CDR2 from the germline V gene are SGHRS and YFSETQ. Trimming pared 5 bases from V and 3 bases from J, leaving 11 bases between.